The 30 T cell receptor beta chains in this list originate from one sample, sequenced in a study of control samples from healthy donors and cancer patients. Assay: immunoSEQ multiplex PCR; the TCRdb copy retains only in-frame clones and omits some. The sample lists around 130,000 clones, approximately 90% occurring once. The specimen was blood. The receptors were sampled from a man in his late teens or twenties in good health.

The chain carries TRBV24-1 and TRBJ2-7; either TRBD1 or TRBD2 may fit D (5 bases each). The V and J ends lost 5 bases and 4 bases respectively, with 14 bases between them. Germline V gene sequence: CDR1 KGHDR, CDR2 SFDVKD. This CDR3 comprises 14 residues. The CDR3 here is CATSVPGDLYEQYF. CDR3 nucleotide sequence: TGTGCCACCAGTGTTCCCGGGGACCTATACGAGCAGTACTTC.

The chain carries TRBV5-6 and TRBJ1-1; D may be TRBD1 (5 bases). V was shortened by 2 bases and J by 8 bases, with 19 bases between the two germline ends. The CDR3 sequence is 15 residues long. Germline-derived CDR1 and CDR2 are SGHDT and YYEEEE. The CDR3 here is CASSFGAGISSEAFF. DNA for the CDR3: TGTGCCAGCAGCTTTGGGGCAGGGATTAGTTCCGAAGCTTTCTTT.

The chain uses TRBV30 and TRBJ2-1; D ambiguous. Trimming stripped 3 bases from V and 4 bases from J, with 7 bases between. The CDR3 consists of 12 residues. Germline V gene sequence: CDR1 GTSNPN, CDR2 SVGIG (reference sequence). The CDR3 loop reads CAWSQGYNEQFF. CDR3 coding DNA: TGTGCCTGGAGCCAAGGGTACAATGAGCAGTTCTTC.

This chain uses TRBV19 with TRBJ1-6; 9 positions match TRBD1. The length of the CDR3 is 15 residues. Trimming at V came to 5 bases and at J to 8 bases, leaving 7 bases not matched to a gene. Germline V gene lookup returns CDR1 LNHDA and CDR2 SQIVND (reference sequence). CDR3 loop: CASSFGTGLDSPLHF. The CDR3 DNA follows: TGTGCCAGTAGTTTCGGGACAGGGCTGGATTCACCCCTCCACTTT.

The V call is TRBV6-6, the J call TRBJ2-2; 8 bases match TRBD1. The CDR3 is 18 amino acids. Trimming at V came to 5 bases and at J to 1 base, leaving 12 bases not matched to a gene. Germline V lookup: CDR1 MNHNY, CDR2 SVGAGI (reference sequence). The CDR3 bases are TGTGCCAGCAGTCGAAATCCTGCAGGGGGCTGGAACACCGGGGAGCTGTTTTTT. Translating it yields CASSRNPAGGWNTGELFF.

This clone is medium-sized in the sample. The chain uses TRBV19 and TRBJ2-7; 7 positions agree with TRBD2. The germline V gene encodes CDR1 LNHDA and CDR2 SQIVND (reference sequence). V was pared by 0 bases and J by 0 bases, with 5 bases of the junction left unmatched. The CDR3 runs to 16 residues. CDR3: CASSIESGVSSYEQYF. CDR3 nucleotide sequence: TGTGCCAGTAGTATAGAGAGCGGGGTTTCCTCCTACGAGCAGTACTTC.

The chain links TRBV2 to TRBJ1-1; 9 bases match TRBD1. V was pared by 6 bases and J by 4 bases, with 3 bases of the junction left unmatched. The CDR3 is 13 amino acids. Germline V gene data show CDR1 as SNHLY and CDR2 as FYNNEI. CDR3 sequence (DNA): TGTGCCAGCAGGGGACAGGGAGGCACTGAAGCTTTCTTT. This translates into CASRGQGGTEAFF.

The V gene is TRBV9, the J gene TRBJ2-3; weak D call: TRBD2 (7 bases). Germline loops: CDR1 SGDLS, CDR2 YYNGEE. The CDR3 has 15 residues. Trimming pared 3 bases from V and 5 bases from J, leaving 16 bases between. CDR3 nucleotide sequence: TGTGCCAGCAGCGGCGCATGGGGGGGGCAAGATACGCAGTATTTT. Translating gives CASSGAWGGQDTQYF.

This clone has just one count. The rearrangement uses TRBV5-8 and TRBJ1-2; TRBD1 matches at 8 bases. The CDR3 extends over 15 amino acids. Looked up from germline, CDR1 is SGHTS and CDR2 is YDEGEE. V shed 6 bases, J shed 6 bases, and the junction held 13 bases outside the gene matches. The CDR3 loop is CASNRRLAGGDGYTF. CDR3 nucleotides: TGTGCCAGCAACAGGCGCTTGGCAGGGGGCGATGGCTACACCTTC.

As to this clone: Other DNA sequences of this sample code for an identical CDR3. J is TRBJ2-2 and V is TRBV2; 7 bases map to TRBD1. This CDR3 comprises 15 residues. With V trimmed by 6 bases and J by 1 base, 5 bases remained unmatched. CDR1 is SNHLY, CDR2 FYNNEI, per germline. The CDR3 loop is CASSGDRENTGELFF. The CDR3 DNA follows: TGTGCCAGCAGCGGGGACAGAGAGAACACCGGGGAGCTGTTTTTT.

The genes are TRBV12-3 or TRBV12-4 and TRBJ1-2; D perhaps matches TRBD1 (6 bases). V dropped 4 bases and J dropped 7 bases, with 13 bases sitting between them. The CDR3 loop spans 13 amino acids. CDR3 in DNA: TGTGCCAGCAGTTCCGGGACAAAGGGTGGCTACACCTTC. This translates into CASSSGTKGGYTF.

The chain is built from TRBV2 and TRBJ1-1; 9 bases are a match to TRBD1. Trimming cost V 6 bases and J 4 bases; bases outside gene matches: 3. From germline, CDR1 is SNHLY and CDR2 FYNNEI. The CDR3 has 13 amino acids. In nucleotides, the CDR3 is TGTGCCAGCAGCCTGGACAGGGGCACTGAAGCTTTCTTT. Amino acid sequence: CASSLDRGTEAFF.

This chain links TRBV5-1 with TRBJ1-2, with no clear D. The CDR3 totals 14 residues. V lost 4 bases, J lost 5 bases, and 15 bases lay in between. Looked up from germline, CDR1 is SGHRS and CDR2 is YFSETQ. DNA of the CDR3: TGCGCCAGCAGCGTTGACGGAAGCTCTTATGGCTACACCTTC. This gives the protein CASSVDGSSYGYTF.

J is TRBJ1-2 and V is TRBV27; D gene unclear. V lost 0 bases and J lost 4, with 9 bases in between. Germline lookup yields CDR1 MNHEY and CDR2 SMNVEV (reference sequence). This CDR3 is 14 amino acids long. The CDR3 is CASSLSAESYGYTF. CDR3 nucleotide sequence: TGTGCCAGCAGTTTATCGGCGGAGTCCTATGGCTACACCTTC.

This chain connects TRBV4-2 to TRBJ1-1; D remains unclear. The CDR3 is 14 residues long. V lost 3 bases and J lost 0, with 8 bases in between. Germline V CDR1 and CDR2: LGHNA, YNFKEQ. CDR3 region: CASSHPPMNTEAFF. The CDR3 DNA reads TGTGCCAGCAGCCACCCCCCTATGAACACTGAAGCTTTCTTT.

This chain uses TRBV29-1 with TRBJ2-5, with 8 bases fitting TRBD2. The germline gives CDR1 SQVTM, CDR2 ANQGSEA. The CDR3 is made up of 15 amino acids. Trimming removed 4 bases from V and 2 bases from J; junction bases left unmatched: 9. CDR3: CSVVRGGGRQETQYF. The DNA for the CDR3 is TGCAGCGTTGTCCGCGGCGGGGGGCGTCAAGAGACCCAGTACTTC.

The J gene is TRBJ2-5, the V gene TRBV24-1; D ambiguous. V gave up 2 bases and J gave up 1 base, with 10 bases separating them. Per germline, CDR1 KGHDR and CDR2 SFDVKD. CDR3 length: 15 amino acids. CDR3 DNA sequence: TGTGCCACCAGTGATTCTCGGACCCCCCAAGAGACCCAGTACTTC. Translation: CATSDSRTPQETQYF.

The gene calls are TRBV5-4 and TRBJ2-2; 9 bases line up with TRBD2. Germline values: CDR1 SGHNT, CDR2 YYREEE (reference sequence). J lost 2 bases, V lost 1 base, and 6 bases had no gene match. The CDR3 runs 17 residues. CDR3 residues: CASSLTAGGSNTGELFF. CDR3 coding DNA: TGTGCCAGCAGCTTGACAGCGGGGGGTTCTAACACCGGGGAGCTGTTTTTT.

The chain uses TRBV19 and TRBJ2-3, with 7 bases identical to TRBD1. The CDR3 has 12 residues. Germline trimming cut 5 bases from V and 7 bases from J; bases unmatched to any gene: 3. Germline V lookup: CDR1 LNHDA, CDR2 SQIVND (reference sequence). The CDR3 loop reads CASSDRAHTQYF. CDR3 nucleotide sequence: TGTGCCAGTAGTGACAGGGCCCATACGCAGTATTTT.

The rearrangement links TRBV11-2 to TRBJ2-5, with D perhaps being TRBD1 or TRBD2 (5 bases each). The CDR3 loop spans 13 amino acids. The V end lost 5 bases, the J end lost 2 bases, and 9 bases lay between the germline ends. Germline values: CDR1 SGHAT, CDR2 FQNNGV. CDR3 region: CASSGGPQETQYF. For the CDR3, the DNA is TGTGCCAGCAGCGGGGGACCTCAAGAGACCCAGTACTTC.

The sample holds one count of this clone. V usage is TRBV11-3 and J usage is TRBJ2-1, with D perhaps assigned TRBD1 or TRBD2 (8 bases each). This CDR3 has 15 residues. Trimming pared 5 bases from V and 6 bases from J, leaving 17 bases between. The germline CDR1 and CDR2 sequences are SGHNT and YENEEA. CDR3 in amino acids: CASSPRQGTSNEQFF. CDR3 DNA: TGTGCCAGCAGCCCGCGACAGGGGACTAGCAATGAGCAGTTCTTC.

This CDR3 is CASSYSEWPSQEGYTF. DNA of the CDR3: TGTGCCAGCAGTTACTCTGAATGGCCCAGCCAGGAGGGCTACACCTTC. The chain recombines TRBV6-6 with TRBJ1-2; D unclear. The CDR3 has 16 amino acids. V lost 0 bases to trimming and J lost 8 bases, with 19 bases between them. Germline CDR1 MNHNY, CDR2 SVGAGI (reference sequence).

The rearrangement uses TRBV5-1 and TRBJ2-2, with D perhaps matching TRBD1 (5 bases). CDR1 is SGHRS and CDR2 is YFSETQ in the germline V gene. V was cut by 0 bases and J by 7 bases, with 16 bases left in between. CDR3 length equals 16 residues. CDR3 protein: CASSLAGQQRGGELFF. The CDR3 nucleotides are TGCGCCAGCAGCTTGGCCGGGCAGCAAAGGGGCGGGGAGCTGTTTTTT.

V gene TRBV29-1 combines with J gene TRBJ2-7; D gene unclear. The germline V gene has CDR1 SQVTM and CDR2 ANQGSEA. V was pared by 4 bases and J by 2 bases, with 9 bases between. The CDR3 consists of 12 residues. In DNA, the CDR3 is TGCAGCGTTGTCAGCATGACCTACGAGCAGTACTTC. This encodes CSVVSMTYEQYF.

The V and J genes are TRBV6-4 and TRBJ1-4; D perhaps matches TRBD1 (5 bases). This CDR3 is built from 14 residues. The germline V gene encodes CDR1 MRHNA and CDR2 SNTAGT. V was pared by 3 bases and J by 5 bases, with 10 bases between. The CDR3 DNA reads TGTGCCAGCAGTGATTTCAGGGACAATGAAAAACTGTTTTTT. Amino acids: CASSDFRDNEKLFF.

The V gene is TRBV4-1, the J gene TRBJ1-3; 10 nucleotides line up with TRBD1. Trimming removed 4 bases from V and 0 bases from J; junction bases left unmatched: 9. Looked up from germline, CDR1 is MGHRA and CDR2 is YSYEKL. The CDR3 has 18 amino acids. CDR3 in amino acids: CASSLVPGQGFSGNTIYF. CDR3 in DNA: TGCGCCAGCAGCCTCGTCCCGGGACAGGGGTTCTCTGGAAACACCATATATTTT.

V and J are TRBV11-2 and TRBJ2-5; D gene ambiguous. CDR3 length: 13 residues. Germline V lookup: CDR1 SGHAT, CDR2 FQNNGV. Deletions cut 7 bases from V and 4 bases from J, with 13 bases between. The CDR3 loop is CASTLTGIETQYF. In nucleotides, the CDR3 is TGTGCCAGCACCCTGACCGGAATAGAGACCCAGTACTTC.

The rearrangement links TRBV5-6 to TRBJ1-3; TRBD1 agrees at 7 bases. This CDR3 is 18 amino acids long. V trimming: 4 bases; J trimming: 2 bases; junction bases outside the gene matches: 15. Germline V gene lookup returns CDR1 SGHDT and CDR2 YYEEEE. The CDR3 here is CASSKGTASRVPGNTIYF. The CDR3 nucleotides are TGTGCCAGCAGCAAAGGGACAGCGTCTCGAGTACCTGGAAACACCATATATTTT.

This rearrangement joins TRBV5-1 to TRBJ2-5, with D maybe TRBD2 (5 bases). Trimming removed 2 bases at V and 2 bases at J, with 19 bases between. Per the germline V gene, CDR1 is SGHRS and CDR2 is YFSETQ. The CDR3 consists of 17 residues. The CDR3, as DNA: TGCGCCAGCAGCTTACCTGCTCGAGGGCTCCCGCAAGAGACCCAGTACTTC. It encodes CASSLPARGLPQETQYF.

The chain is built from TRBV30 and TRBJ1-5, with D hard to call. The CDR3 has 13 residues. CDR1 is GTSNPN, CDR2 SVGIG, per germline (reference sequence). Trimming stripped 0 bases from V and 6 bases from J, with 9 bases between. The CDR3 reads CAWSVPRGQPQHF. The CDR3 DNA reads as TGTGCCTGGAGTGTCCCCCGGGGTCAGCCCCAGCATTTT.